The 19 T cell receptor beta chains presented below share a single source sample, sequenced in a study of Ad26.COV2.S vaccination and SARS-CoV-2 variants. Treatment described: around 19 received Ad26.COV2.S at low or high dose, single or two shots; 5 received placebo; per-sample allocation not given. At day 63 after the first vaccine or placebo injection, samples were drawn. Libraries were prepared by immunoSEQ multiplex PCR; TCRdb keeps only in-frame clonotypes and omits some of them. Found here are fewer than 400,000 clones, about 90% of them singletons; the top ten hold around 5%. This specimen was peripheral blood, taken in a trial of Ad26.COV2.S vaccine versus placebo. The receptors derive from a person aged 18-60 years who received the Ad26.COV2.S COVID-19 vaccine or a placebo.

This chain links TRBV6-6 with TRBJ1-2; perhaps TRBD1 as D (5 bases). The CDR3 covers 15 residues. V was cut by 2 bases and J by 2 bases, with 12 bases left in between. Germline CDR1 reads MNHNY; CDR2 reads SVGAGI (reference sequence). CDR3 amino acids: CASSYPGTENYGYTF. In DNA form, the CDR3 reads TGTGCCAGCAGTTACCCCGGGACGGAGAACTATGGCTACACCTTC.

This clone has a handful of counts. This chain joins TRBV18 and TRBJ2-7, with TRBD1 matching over 7 bases. From germline, CDR1 is KGHSH and CDR2 LQKENI. The CDR3 has 16 residues. The V and J ends lost 5 bases and 4 bases, in that order; junction bases with no gene match: 14. The CDR3 protein is CASSALAPDRTYEQYV. The CDR3 DNA reads as TGTGCCAGCTCAGCTTTAGCCCCGGACAGGACTTACGAGCAGTACGTC.

CDR3 loop: CASSEGRGGNTIYF. The CDR3 DNA sequence: TGTGCCAGCAGTGAAGGTCGGGGCGGAAACACCATATATTTT. V usage is TRBV6-1 and J usage is TRBJ1-3; D might be TRBD1 (5 bases). The V gene's germline CDR1 is MNHNS and CDR2 SASEGT. The V and J ends lost 1 base and 4 bases respectively, with 8 bases between them. CDR3 length: 14 amino acids.

This clone was observed a handful of times. The rearrangement uses TRBV5-1 and TRBJ2-5, with 12 bases identical to TRBD2. The ends lost 6 bases at V and 5 bases at J; junction bases unmatched: 8. The CDR3 spans 15 residues. Per the germline V gene, CDR1 is SGHRS and CDR2 is YFSETQ. Written as DNA, the CDR3 is TGCGCCAGCACCCTGACTAGCGGGAGTTCGGAGACCCAGTACTTC. This codes for CASTLTSGSSETQYF. Based on the CDR3 plus reference TRBV5-1 and TRBJ2-5, the full variable domain is KAGVTQTPRYLIKTRGQQVTLSCSPISGHRSVSWYQQTPGQGLQFLFEYFSETQRNKGNFPGRFSGRQFSNSRSEMNVSTLELGDSALYLCASTLTSGSSETQYFGPGTRLLVL.

The chain is built from TRBV7-2 and TRBJ2-1, with TRBD2 matching over 12 bases. The CDR3 contains 18 residues. Trimming at V came to 5 bases and at J to 4 bases, leaving 12 bases not matched to a gene. CDR1 and CDR2 from the germline V gene are SGHTA and FQGNSA. The CDR3 DNA follows: TGTGCCAGCAGCACCCGACCTAGCGGGGGGGTTGGATACAATGAGCAGTTCTTC. It translates to CASSTRPSGGVGYNEQFF.

The CDR3 DNA follows: TGTGCCAGCAGCTCCCATAGCGGGGGGGGAAATGAGCAGTTCTTC. Residues: CASSSHSGGGNEQFF. The rearrangement joins TRBV6-5 to TRBJ2-1; 11 positions agree with TRBD2. Trimming took 6 bases from V and 7 from J; bases not matched to a gene: 8. Germline assignment: CDR1 MNHEY and CDR2 SVGAGI. The CDR3 runs to 15 residues.

The chain recombines TRBV27 with TRBJ2-1, with D uncertain. V lost 7 bases to trimming and J lost 6 bases, with 16 bases between them. Germline values: CDR1 MNHEY, CDR2 SMNVEV (reference sequence). The CDR3 is 14 amino acids. The chain's CDR3 is CASKVLLGPNEQFF. Written as DNA, the CDR3 is TGTGCCAGCAAGGTGCTTTTAGGCCCCAATGAGCAGTTCTTC.

This clone appeared once. V gene TRBV6-1 combines with J gene TRBJ1-2; possibly TRBD1 for D (5 bases). V was shortened by 3 bases and J by 0 bases, with 14 bases between the two germline ends. The CDR3 is 16 residues long. The germline CDR1 and CDR2 sequences are MNHNS and SASEGT. CDR3 sequence (DNA): TGTGCCAGCAGTGACACAGGCGTCCTAGCTAACTATGGCTACACCTTC. Protein sequence: CASSDTGVLANYGYTF.

The V call is TRBV10-1, the J call TRBJ2-3, with D perhaps matching TRBD1 (6 bases). The CDR3 is made up of 14 amino acids. Trimming stripped 6 bases from V and 5 bases from J, with 15 bases between. Germline CDR1 reads WNHNN; CDR2 reads SYGVQD (reference sequence). CDR3 residues: CASSLAGAKDTQYF. Here the CDR3 DNA reads TGCGCCAGCAGCCTCGCAGGGGCGAAAGATACGCAGTATTTT.

The chain employs TRBV11-2 and TRBJ1-6; D is unclear. This CDR3 has 15 residues. V dropped 5 bases and J dropped 12 bases, with 20 bases sitting between them. CDR1 and CDR2 from the germline V gene are SGHAT and FQNNGV. DNA for the CDR3: TGTGCCAGCAGCCTACTAGGTGGAGGTTCGGTACCCCTCCACTTT. Its protein is CASSLLGGGSVPLHF.

This clone was picked up a small number of times. The V and J genes are TRBV7-9 and TRBJ2-1; unclear D gene. Germline V gene data show CDR1 as SEHNR and CDR2 as FQNEAQ (reference sequence). V lost 1 base to trimming and J lost 0 bases, with 13 bases between them. This CDR3 is 17 amino acids long. CDR3 bases: TGTGCCAGCAGCTTAGGCGACGTATGGAGCTCCTACAATGAGCAGTTCTTC. Its protein product is CASSLGDVWSSYNEQFF.

V gene TRBV12-5 combines with J gene TRBJ2-3, with 12 bases that match TRBD2. Germline CDR1 LGHNT, CDR2 FRNRAP. The CDR3 covers 17 residues. The V segment lost 3 bases and the J segment 4 bases; nucleotides outside the gene matches: 8. The CDR3 DNA sequence: TGTGCTAGTGGTTTCCCTCGACTAGCGGGAGATCCAGATACGCAGTATTTT. Protein sequence: CASGFPRLAGDPDTQYF.

J is TRBJ2-3 and V is TRBV10-3, with D unresolved. The CDR3 has 12 residues. CDR1 is ENHRY, CDR2 SYGVKD, per germline. V was cut by 6 bases and J by 8 bases, with 12 bases left in between. This chain's CDR3 is CAISAGERTQYF. CDR3 coding DNA: TGTGCCATCAGCGCTGGGGAACGTACGCAGTATTTT.

The V call is TRBV6-4, the J call TRBJ1-2, with D tentatively TRBD1 (5 bases). This CDR3 is built from 13 residues. The V gene lost 5 bases and the J gene lost 5 bases, with 12 bases spanning the gap. Per germline, CDR1 MRHNA and CDR2 SNTAGT. Written as DNA, the CDR3 is TGTGCCAGCAGTCCGACAGCCGGATATGGCTACACCTTC. Translating it yields CASSPTAGYGYTF.

The J gene is TRBJ2-1, the V gene TRBV7-9; D perhaps matches TRBD2 (7 bases). Deletions cut 3 bases from V and 2 bases from J, with 17 bases between. Per the germline V gene, CDR1 is SEHNR and CDR2 is FQNEAQ (reference sequence). The CDR3 spans 17 residues. CDR3 loop: CASSFEGGSQPYNEQFF. DNA of the CDR3: TGTGCCAGCAGCTTCGAGGGGGGGTCCCAACCCTACAATGAGCAGTTCTTC.

The chain is built from TRBV3-1 (or the pseudogene TRBV3-2) and TRBJ1-1; 7 nucleotides agree with TRBD1. The CDR3 runs 15 residues. Unmatched junction bases numbered 9, after V lost 4 bases and J lost 4 bases. CDR1 and CDR2 from the germline V gene are LGHDT and YNNKEL (reference sequence). The CDR3 region is CASSPDGTVGTEAFF. The CDR3 DNA reads TGTGCCAGCAGCCCAGATGGGACAGTAGGCACTGAAGCTTTCTTT.

This chain links TRBV5-4 with TRBJ1-2; D is unresolved. The germline V gene has CDR1 SGHNT and CDR2 YYREEE (reference sequence). This CDR3 is built from 14 residues. The ends were cut back, 3 bases at V and 4 bases at J, with 13 bases in the middle. The chain's CDR3 is CASSSYIDSYGYTF. For the CDR3, the DNA is TGTGCCAGCAGCTCTTACATCGACTCCTATGGCTACACCTTC.

The chain links TRBV18 to TRBJ1-1; TRBD1 matches 8 bases. Unmatched junction bases numbered 5, after V lost 5 bases and J lost 0 bases. This CDR3 has 15 residues. Germline V gene sequence: CDR1 KGHSH, CDR2 LQKENI. CDR3 in DNA: TGTGCCAGCTCAGAGGACAGGGTTATGAACACTGAAGCTTTCTTT. Its protein is CASSEDRVMNTEAFF.

The CDR3 loop reads CASSLAIVNTEAFF. DNA of the CDR3: TGTGCCAGCAGCCTGGCCATTGTGAACACTGAAGCTTTCTTT. V gene TRBV21-1 combines with J gene TRBJ1-1; TRBD1, the D gene given by the table, was not confirmed from the DNA. TRBV21-1 is a pseudogene. The length of the CDR3 is 14 residues.